This T cell receptor beta chain was profiled in a study of blood T cell repertoires in COVID-19. Under the authors' procedure: For nucleated cells, counts were estimated from reference gene primer amplification. Here immunoSEQ multiplex PCR was the method, and the copy in TCRdb shows in-frame clones only, minus some. D and trimming were read from the DNA, whereas the V and J calls and clone size are those reported in that table. The repertoire holds around 40,000 clones, with 70% to 90% as singletons. CDR1 and CDR2 from the germline V gene are MGHRA and YSYEKL. Germline trimming cut 1 base from V and 6 bases from J; bases unmatched to any gene: 9. The CDR3 spans 16 residues.

The origin of this receptor is a human donor in a cohort sampled during active COVID-19. The sample was peripheral blood. J is TRBJ2-7 and V is TRBV4-1; TRBD2 matches at 10 bases. CDR3 nucleotide sequence: TGCGCCAGCAGCCAAGGGACATTTAGCGGGGGGTCCGAGCAGTACTTC. Translation gives CASSQGTFSGGSEQYF.